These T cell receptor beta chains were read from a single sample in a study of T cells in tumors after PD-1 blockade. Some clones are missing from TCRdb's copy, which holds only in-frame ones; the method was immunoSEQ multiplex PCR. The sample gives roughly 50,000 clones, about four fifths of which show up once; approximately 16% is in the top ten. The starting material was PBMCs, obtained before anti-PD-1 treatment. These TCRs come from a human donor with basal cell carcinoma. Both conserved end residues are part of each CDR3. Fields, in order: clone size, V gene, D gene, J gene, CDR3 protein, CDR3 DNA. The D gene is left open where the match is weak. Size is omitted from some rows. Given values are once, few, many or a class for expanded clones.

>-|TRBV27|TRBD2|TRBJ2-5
CASRGLGGPETQYF
TGTGCCAGCAGGGGACTAGGTGGTCCAGAGACCCAGTACTTC
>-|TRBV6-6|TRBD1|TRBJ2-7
CASRPGQDPHEQYF
TGTGCCAGCAGGCCGGGACAGGACCCCCACGAGCAGTACTTC
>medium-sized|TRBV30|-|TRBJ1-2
CAWSRGLANYGYTF
TGTGCCTGGAGTCGGGGACTAGCTAACTATGGCTACACCTTC
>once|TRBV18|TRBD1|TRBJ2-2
CASSPRRQGGGELFF
TGTGCCAGCTCACCACGGAGACAGGGCGGCGGGGAGCTGTTTTTT
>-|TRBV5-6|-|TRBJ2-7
CASSLGRYEQYF
TGTGCCAGCAGCTTGGGCCGGTACGAGCAGTACTTC
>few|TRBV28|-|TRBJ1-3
CASSLEPSGNTIYF
TGTGCCAGCAGTTTAGAGCCCTCTGGAAACACCATATATTTT
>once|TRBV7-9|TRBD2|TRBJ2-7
CASSSTSGISYEQYF
TGTGCCAGCAGCTCGACTAGCGGGATCTCCTACGAGCAGTACTTC
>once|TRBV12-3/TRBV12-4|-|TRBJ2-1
CASSTRSYNEQFF
TGTGCCAGCAGTACCAGATCTTACAATGAGCAGTTCTTC
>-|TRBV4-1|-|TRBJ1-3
CASSQEGYPGNTIYF
TGCGCCAGCAGCCAAGAGGGATACCCTGGAAACACCATATATTTT
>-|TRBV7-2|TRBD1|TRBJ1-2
CASSGDRGPNYGYTF
TGTGCCAGCAGCGGGGACAGGGGGCCTAACTATGGCTACACCTTC
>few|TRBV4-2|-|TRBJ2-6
CASSHAGTSSGANVLTF
TGTGCCAGCAGCCACGCCGGGACTTCATCTGGGGCCAACGTCCTGACTTTC
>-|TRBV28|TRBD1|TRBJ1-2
CASSKDRGPYGYTF
TGTGCCAGCAGTAAGGACAGGGGTCCCTATGGCTACACCTTC
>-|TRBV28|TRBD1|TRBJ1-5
CASSSGTAGRQPQHF
TGTGCCAGCAGCTCAGGGACAGCGGGGCGTCAGCCCCAGCATTTT
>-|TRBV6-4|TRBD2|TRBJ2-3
CATRTSGSSDTQYF
TGTGCCACCCGGACTAGCGGGAGTTCAGATACGCAGTATTTT
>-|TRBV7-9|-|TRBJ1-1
CASSLEGGQQKAFF
TGTGCCAGCAGCTTAGAGGGAGGGCAACAAAAAGCTTTCTTT
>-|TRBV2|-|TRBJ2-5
CASSGTTQETQYF
TGTGCCAGCAGTGGGACTACTCAAGAGACCCAGTACTTC
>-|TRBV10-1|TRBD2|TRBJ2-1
CASSASGETHNEQFF
TGCGCCAGCAGTGCTAGCGGGGAGACCCACAATGAGCAGTTCTTC
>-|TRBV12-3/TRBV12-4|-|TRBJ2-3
CASSSLLSDTQYF
TGTGCCAGCAGTTCTTTGTTGAGCGATACGCAGTATTTT
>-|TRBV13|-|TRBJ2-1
CASSSRAYNEQFF
TGTGCCAGCAGCTCCCGAGCCTACAATGAGCAGTTCTTC
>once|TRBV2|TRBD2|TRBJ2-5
CASTLELAGEETQYF
TGTGCCAGCACTCTCGAACTAGCGGGGGAAGAGACCCAGTACTTC
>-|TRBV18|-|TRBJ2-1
CASSLGVYNEQFF
TGTGCCAGCTCCCTCGGGGTCTACAATGAGCAGTTCTTC
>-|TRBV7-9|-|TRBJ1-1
CASSLPLRTEAFF
TGTGCCAGCAGCCTACCCCTCAGGACTGAAGCTTTCTTT
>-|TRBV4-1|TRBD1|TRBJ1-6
CASSQEDRGETPLHF
TGCGCCAGCAGCCAAGAAGACAGGGGCGAGACACCCCTCCACTTT
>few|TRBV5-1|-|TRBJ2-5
CASSRIAVQETQYF
TGCGCCAGCAGCCGGATAGCGGTACAAGAGACCCAGTACTTC
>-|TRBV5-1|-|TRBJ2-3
CASSSWAYGADTQYF
TGCGCCAGCAGCTCTTGGGCCTACGGCGCAGATACGCAGTATTTT
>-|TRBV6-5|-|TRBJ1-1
CASTRTAWTEAFF
TGTGCCAGCACTCGGACAGCCTGGACTGAAGCTTTCTTT
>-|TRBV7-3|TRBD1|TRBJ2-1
CASSPGTASYNEQFF
TGTGCCAGCAGCCCCGGGACAGCGTCTTACAATGAGCAGTTCTTC
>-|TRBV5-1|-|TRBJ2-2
CASSLRTNTGELFF
TGCGCCAGCAGCTTGCGCACGAACACCGGGGAGCTGTTTTTT
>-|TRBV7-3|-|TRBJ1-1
CASSLSGGLNTEAFF
TGTGCCAGCAGCCTTAGCGGGGGGTTAAACACTGAAGCTTTCTTT
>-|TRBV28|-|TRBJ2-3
CASSLYSDTQYF
TGTGCCAGCAGTTTGTACTCGGATACGCAGTATTTT
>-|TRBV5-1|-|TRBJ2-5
CASSSPPEETQYF
TGCGCCAGCAGCTCACCTCCCGAGGAGACCCAGTACTTC
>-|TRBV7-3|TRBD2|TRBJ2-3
CASSFFGRETDTQYF
TGTGCCAGCAGCTTCTTCGGGCGGGAGACAGATACGCAGTATTTT
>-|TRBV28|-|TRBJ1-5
CASSPQGKSYSNQPQHF
TGTGCCAGCAGTCCGCAGGGGAAATCATATAGCAATCAGCCCCAGCATTTT
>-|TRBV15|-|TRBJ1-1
CATSRVLQATEAFF
TGTGCCACCAGCAGAGTTCTGCAGGCCACTGAAGCTTTCTTT
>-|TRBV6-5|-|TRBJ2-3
CASSLTSSSTDTQYF
TGTGCCAGCAGTTTGACTAGTTCGAGTACAGATACGCAGTATTTT
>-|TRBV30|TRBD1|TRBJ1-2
CASQGQLNYGYTF
TGTGCCTCACAGGGACAGCTTAACTATGGCTACACCTTC
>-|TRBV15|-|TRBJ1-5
CATSRDSGHRIDNQPQHF
TGTGCCACCAGCAGAGATTCTGGACATCGAATAGACAATCAGCCCCAGCATTTT
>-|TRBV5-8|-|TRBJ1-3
CASSLGLRNSGNTIYF
TGTGCCAGCAGCTTGGGGCTCAGGAACTCTGGAAACACCATATATTTT
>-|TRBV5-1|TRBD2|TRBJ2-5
CASSISGLETQYF
TGCGCCAGCAGCATTAGCGGGCTAGAGACCCAGTACTTC
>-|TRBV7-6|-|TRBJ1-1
CASSLVGTMNTEAFF
TGTGCCAGCAGCTTAGTTGGGACCATGAACACTGAAGCTTTCTTT
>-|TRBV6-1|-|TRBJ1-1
CASSEFRGSAEAFF
TGTGCCAGCAGTGAATTTCGGGGCTCAGCTGAAGCTTTCTTT
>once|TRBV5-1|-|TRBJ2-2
CASSLDGKLAGELFF
TGCGCCAGCAGCTTGGACGGAAAGCTTGCCGGGGAGCTGTTTTTT
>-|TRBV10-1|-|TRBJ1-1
CASSESTGNTEAFF
TGCGCCAGCAGTGAGTCAACGGGTAATACTGAAGCTTTCTTT
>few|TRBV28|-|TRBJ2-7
CASSGDTLSYEQYF
TGTGCCAGCAGTGGGGATACCCTATCCTACGAGCAGTACTTC
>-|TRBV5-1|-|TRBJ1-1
CASSVGGIGTEAFF
TGCGCCAGCAGCGTAGGGGGGATTGGGACTGAAGCTTTCTTT
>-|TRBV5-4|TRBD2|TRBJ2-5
CASSLYGRETQYF
TGTGCCAGCAGCTTGTACGGGAGGGAGACCCAGTACTTC
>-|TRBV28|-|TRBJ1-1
CASSLEATAFF
TGTGCCAGCAGTTTGGAGGCAACGGCTTTCTTT
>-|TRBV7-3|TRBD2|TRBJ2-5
CASSSTSGQETQYF
TGTGCCAGCAGCTCAACTAGCGGTCAAGAGACCCAGTACTTC
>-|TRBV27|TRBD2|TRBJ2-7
CASSSTSAGEQYF
TGTGCCAGCAGTTCTACTAGCGCGGGCGAGCAGTACTTC